The clone carrying this T cell receptor (beta chain) was counted between two and nine times. This specimen includes other DNA sequences encoding the same CDR3. CDR3 length: 12 residues. CDR1 is LGHNT, CDR2 FRNRAP, per germline. Trimming took 6 bases from V and 10 from J, leaving 10 bases between them. The method was immunoSEQ multiplex PCR; TCRdb's version includes in-frame clones alone and lacks a portion of them. The sample has under 500,000 clones, roughly nine tenths seen once. This sample was included in a study of blood T cell repertoires in COVID-19. The TCR originated in a man between 25 and 39 years old who had recovered from COVID-19. The V call is TRBV12-5, the J call TRBJ1-6; D remains unclear. The sequencing sample was made of PBMCs or T cells enriched from blood (not recorded which). CDR3 region: CASGGLSSPLHF. The CDR3 region has the DNA TGTGCTAGTGGGGGCCTATCGTCACCCCTCCACTTT.